The 23 T cell receptor beta chains below were found in one sample sequenced in a study of shared T cell receptors in the human thymus. Sequencing was performed with immunoSEQ multiplex PCR; in TCRdb, only in-frame clones are kept and a portion is missing. The data hold about 660,000 clones, with 88% observed a single time. These data were likewise used in another study, on human thymus T cells.

Sequenced input: thymocytes. These receptors all come from a boy in the first two years of life with a congenital heart defect.

The V call is TRBV27, the J call TRBJ2-1; 13 nucleotides match TRBD2. Germline lookup yields CDR1 MNHEY and CDR2 SMNVEV (reference sequence). This CDR3 is built from 17 residues. V gave up 6 bases and J gave up 7 bases; unmatched junction bases: 12. The CDR3 protein is CASSPRPGLAGRNEQFF. DNA of the CDR3: TGTGCCAGCAGCCCAAGGCCGGGACTAGCGGGGCGGAATGAGCAGTTCTTC.

The chain combines TRBV6-5 with TRBJ1-2; a weak D match, TRBD1 (6 bases). CDR1 and CDR2 (germline): MNHEY, SVGAGI. V was cut by 7 bases and J by 5 bases, with 11 bases left in between. The CDR3 sequence is 12 residues long. CDR3 DNA sequence: TGTGCCAGCACCCCGGACAGATATGGCTACACCTTC. Protein product: CASTPDRYGYTF.

The J gene is TRBJ1-4, the V gene TRBV25-1, with D tentatively TRBD1 (6 bases). V was trimmed by 4 bases and J by 6 bases, leaving 15 bases between them. The CDR3 has 15 amino acids. Germline values: CDR1 MGHDK, CDR2 SYGVNS. CDR3 bases: TGTGCCAGCAGTGTCAGGGGCGGTTTAGATGAAAAACTGTTTTTT. Translated: CASSVRGGLDEKLFF.

The CDR3 protein is CASSQGEGTGANVLTF. In DNA, the CDR3 is TGCGCCAGCAGCCAAGGTGAGGGTACCGGGGCCAACGTCCTGACTTTC. This chain joins TRBV4-3 and TRBJ2-6; D might be TRBD2 (5 bases). The CDR3 is 16 residues long. V dropped 1 base and J dropped 4 bases, with 11 bases sitting between them. From germline, CDR1 is LGHNA and CDR2 YSLEER.

The table lists this clone with a few counts. The V call is TRBV6-1, the J call TRBJ1-4; D remains unclear. CDR1 MNHNS and CDR2 SASEGT come from the germline V gene. CDR3 length equals 17 residues. Trimming removed 2 bases at V and 1 base at J, with 14 bases between. The CDR3 DNA reads as TGTGCCAGCAGTGAAATGGTACAGATAAAAACTAATGAAAAACTGTTTTTT. This gives the protein CASSEMVQIKTNEKLFF.

The count of this clone is one. The chain has TRBV2 and TRBJ2-7, with 8 bases lining up with TRBD1. Germline lookup yields CDR1 SNHLY and CDR2 FYNNEI. The junction had 9 bases not matched to a gene; V was cut back by 3 bases and J by 5 bases. The CDR3 spans 15 residues. CDR3 nucleotides: TGTGCCAGCAGTGATCTCATGCAGGGGGCCCACGAGCAGTACTTC. This encodes CASSDLMQGAHEQYF. The full variable domain, rest sourced from reference TRBV2 and TRBJ2-7, is EPEVTQTPSHQVTQMGQEVILRCVPISNHLYFYWYRQILGQKVEFLVSFYNNEISEKSEIFDDQFSVERPDGSNFTLKIRSTKLEDSAMYFCASSDLMQGAHEQYFGPGTRLTVT.

The J gene is TRBJ1-4, the V gene TRBV6-1, with 8 positions matching TRBD1. This CDR3 is 14 amino acids long. The germline V gene has CDR1 MNHNS and CDR2 SASEGT. V was pared by 4 bases and J by 8 bases, with 6 bases of the junction left unmatched. In DNA form, the CDR3 reads TGTGCCAGCAGTGCCTCCACAGGGGGAGAAAAACTGTTTTTT. Translation: CASSASTGGEKLFF.

The rearrangement joins TRBV5-1 to TRBJ2-3, with 12 bases fitting TRBD1. Germline V gives CDR1 SGHRS, CDR2 YFSETQ. The V gene end was trimmed by 6 bases and the J gene end by 4 bases; junction bases not matched to a gene: 6. This CDR3 spans 15 amino acids. The DNA for the CDR3 is TGCGCCAGCACCAGGGACAGGGGGCGAGCAGATACGCAGTATTTT. It translates to CASTRDRGRADTQYF.

The chain combines TRBV13 with TRBJ2-2; perhaps TRBD1 as D (6 bases). Germline CDR1 is PRHDT and CDR2 is FYEKMQ (reference sequence). Trimming removed 5 bases at V and 8 bases at J, with 24 bases between. The CDR3 spans 17 residues. The DNA for the CDR3 is TGTGCCAGCAGCCCAGGGGTCTATAGACCGGATGGGGGGGAGCTGTTTTTT. It is translated as CASSPGVYRPDGGELFF.

This chain uses TRBV6-5 with TRBJ2-1; maybe TRBD2 (6 bases). The germline V gene encodes CDR1 MNHEY and CDR2 SVGAGI. Trimming shortened V by 4 bases and J by 5 bases, and 15 bases separated the two germline ends. This CDR3 is built from 15 residues. The CDR3 region has the DNA TGTGCCAGCAGTTCTGGACTACTTGGGCACAATGAGCAGTTCTTC. This codes for CASSSGLLGHNEQFF.

This clone has just one count. V and J are TRBV25-1 and TRBJ2-1, with TRBD1 as a possible D gene (6 bases). CDR1 is MGHDK, CDR2 SYGVNS, per germline. The CDR3 is made up of 16 amino acids. The ends were cut back, 8 bases at V and 5 bases at J, with 22 bases in the middle. This CDR3 reads CASRPATGSLDNEQFF. The DNA of the CDR3 is TGTGCCAGCCGCCCGGCGACAGGCTCGCTCGACAATGAGCAGTTCTTC.

CDR3 sequence reads: CASSFGTAYQETQYF. DNA for the CDR3: TGTGCCAGCAGTTTCGGGACAGCGTACCAAGAGACCCAGTACTTC. The genes are TRBV27 and TRBJ2-5; 7 bases agree with TRBD1. V shed 3 bases and J 0 bases; nucleotides not matched to a gene: 4. The germline gives CDR1 MNHEY, CDR2 SMNVEV (reference sequence). This CDR3 comprises 15 residues.

The chain combines TRBV15 with TRBJ2-1, with 7 bases matching TRBD2. V shed 8 bases and J 5 bases; nucleotides not matched to a gene: 6. Germline assignment: CDR1 LNHNV and CDR2 YYDKDF (reference sequence). This CDR3 is built from 13 residues. The CDR3 DNA reads as TGTGCCACCCGTTGGACTAGGCACAATGAGCAGTTCTTC. As protein: CATRWTRHNEQFF. The full variable domain, completed using reference TRBV15 and TRBJ2-1, is DAMVIQNPRYQVTQFGKPVTLSCSQTLNHNVMYWYQQKSSQAPKLLFHYYDKDFNNEADTPDNFQSRRPNTSFCFLDIRSPGLGDTAMYLCATRWTRHNEQFFGPGTRLTVL.

The chain links TRBV4-3 to TRBJ2-1; TRBD2 agrees at 8 bases. CDR1 and CDR2 from the germline V gene are LGHNA and YSLEER. This CDR3 spans 14 amino acids. V dropped 3 bases and J dropped 8; count of bases not matched to a gene: 6. The CDR3 region is CASSHSGRLDEQFF. The CDR3 nucleotides are TGCGCCAGCAGCCACAGCGGGAGACTCGATGAGCAGTTCTTC.

CDR3 sequence: CASSRRRDRPYEQYF. The CDR3 nucleotides read TGCGCCAGCAGCCGACGCCGGGACAGACCCTACGAGCAGTACTTC. The V call is TRBV5-1, the J call TRBJ2-7, with 7 bases lining up with TRBD1. The CDR3 contains 15 residues. The germline V gene has CDR1 SGHRS and CDR2 YFSETQ. Trimming cost V 4 bases and J 2 bases; bases outside gene matches: 9.

The rearrangement joins TRBV29-1 to TRBJ2-1; D might be TRBD1 (7 bases). The CDR3 sequence is 12 residues long. Trimming took 6 bases from V and 8 from J, leaving 14 bases between them. Germline values: CDR1 SQVTM, CDR2 ANQGSEA. The CDR3 nucleotides read TGCAGCGTCGGGGGACAGATCCATGAGCAGTTCTTC. It encodes CSVGGQIHEQFF.

The chain carries TRBV28 and TRBJ2-5; a possible D gene is TRBD2 (6 bases). Germline values: CDR1 MDHEN, CDR2 SYDVKM. The CDR3 runs to 13 residues. V was cut by 7 bases and J by 5 bases, with 14 bases left in between. The DNA of the CDR3 is TGTGCCAGCACATGGAGGGATGGCGAGACCCAGTACTTC. The encoded protein is CASTWRDGETQYF.

This clone was observed once. The rearrangement joins TRBV4-2 to TRBJ2-1; 13 bases are shared with TRBD2. The junction had 15 bases not matched to a gene; V was cut back by 4 bases and J by 12 bases. The CDR3 spans 17 residues. In germline, CDR1 is LGHNA, CDR2 YNFKEQ. The CDR3: CASSPLPGTSGEGRQFF. CDR3 nucleotide sequence: TGTGCCAGCAGCCCCCTCCCCGGGACTAGCGGGGAGGGAAGGCAGTTCTTC.

This rearrangement joins TRBV27 to TRBJ1-2; D remains ambiguous. Germline V gene sequence: CDR1 MNHEY, CDR2 SMNVEV (reference sequence). V lost 5 bases, J lost 8 bases, and 12 bases lay in between. CDR3 length: 12 residues. CDR3 sequence (DNA): TGTGCCAGCAGTGACGCGGGCTCCGGCTACACCTTC. Protein product: CASSDAGSGYTF.

V and J are TRBV27 and TRBJ2-7; 7 positions match TRBD1. Germline-derived CDR1 and CDR2 are MNHEY and SMNVEV (reference sequence). CDR3 length: 17 residues. Trimming removed 6 bases from V and 2 bases from J; junction bases left unmatched: 16. CDR3 in amino acids: CASRPKNQGVLTYEQYF. The CDR3 nucleotides read TGTGCCAGCAGGCCGAAGAACCAGGGGGTCTTGACCTACGAGCAGTACTTC.

The V call is TRBV4-1, the J call TRBJ1-2, with 7 positions matching TRBD1. The J segment lost 6 bases and the V segment lost 7 bases, leaving 20 bases of the junction unmatched. Per germline, CDR1 MGHRA and CDR2 YSYEKL. CDR3 length: 17 residues. The CDR3 DNA reads TGCGCCAGCACCGCAATCCCCCCTGGCGGACAGGATAATGGCTACACCTTC. This encodes CASTAIPPGGQDNGYTF.

The chain combines TRBV6-5 with TRBJ2-3; TRBD2 might be the D (6 bases). This CDR3 has 13 residues. Germline CDR1 reads MNHEY; CDR2 reads SVGAGI. The V gene lost 5 bases and the J gene lost 4 bases, with 10 bases spanning the gap. CDR3 in amino acids: CASSRDSADTQYF. Here the CDR3 DNA reads TGTGCCAGCAGTCGGGACTCAGCAGATACGCAGTATTTT.

The CDR3 DNA is TGTGCCAGCAGCCCAACGACAGGGAGCACCATATATTTT. It codes for CASSPTTGSTIYF. The chain has TRBV7-9 and TRBJ1-3, with 7 bases fitting TRBD1. This CDR3 is 13 amino acids long. V shed 5 bases and J 9 bases; nucleotides not matched to a gene: 7. Germline CDR1 reads SEHNR; CDR2 reads FQNEAQ (reference sequence).